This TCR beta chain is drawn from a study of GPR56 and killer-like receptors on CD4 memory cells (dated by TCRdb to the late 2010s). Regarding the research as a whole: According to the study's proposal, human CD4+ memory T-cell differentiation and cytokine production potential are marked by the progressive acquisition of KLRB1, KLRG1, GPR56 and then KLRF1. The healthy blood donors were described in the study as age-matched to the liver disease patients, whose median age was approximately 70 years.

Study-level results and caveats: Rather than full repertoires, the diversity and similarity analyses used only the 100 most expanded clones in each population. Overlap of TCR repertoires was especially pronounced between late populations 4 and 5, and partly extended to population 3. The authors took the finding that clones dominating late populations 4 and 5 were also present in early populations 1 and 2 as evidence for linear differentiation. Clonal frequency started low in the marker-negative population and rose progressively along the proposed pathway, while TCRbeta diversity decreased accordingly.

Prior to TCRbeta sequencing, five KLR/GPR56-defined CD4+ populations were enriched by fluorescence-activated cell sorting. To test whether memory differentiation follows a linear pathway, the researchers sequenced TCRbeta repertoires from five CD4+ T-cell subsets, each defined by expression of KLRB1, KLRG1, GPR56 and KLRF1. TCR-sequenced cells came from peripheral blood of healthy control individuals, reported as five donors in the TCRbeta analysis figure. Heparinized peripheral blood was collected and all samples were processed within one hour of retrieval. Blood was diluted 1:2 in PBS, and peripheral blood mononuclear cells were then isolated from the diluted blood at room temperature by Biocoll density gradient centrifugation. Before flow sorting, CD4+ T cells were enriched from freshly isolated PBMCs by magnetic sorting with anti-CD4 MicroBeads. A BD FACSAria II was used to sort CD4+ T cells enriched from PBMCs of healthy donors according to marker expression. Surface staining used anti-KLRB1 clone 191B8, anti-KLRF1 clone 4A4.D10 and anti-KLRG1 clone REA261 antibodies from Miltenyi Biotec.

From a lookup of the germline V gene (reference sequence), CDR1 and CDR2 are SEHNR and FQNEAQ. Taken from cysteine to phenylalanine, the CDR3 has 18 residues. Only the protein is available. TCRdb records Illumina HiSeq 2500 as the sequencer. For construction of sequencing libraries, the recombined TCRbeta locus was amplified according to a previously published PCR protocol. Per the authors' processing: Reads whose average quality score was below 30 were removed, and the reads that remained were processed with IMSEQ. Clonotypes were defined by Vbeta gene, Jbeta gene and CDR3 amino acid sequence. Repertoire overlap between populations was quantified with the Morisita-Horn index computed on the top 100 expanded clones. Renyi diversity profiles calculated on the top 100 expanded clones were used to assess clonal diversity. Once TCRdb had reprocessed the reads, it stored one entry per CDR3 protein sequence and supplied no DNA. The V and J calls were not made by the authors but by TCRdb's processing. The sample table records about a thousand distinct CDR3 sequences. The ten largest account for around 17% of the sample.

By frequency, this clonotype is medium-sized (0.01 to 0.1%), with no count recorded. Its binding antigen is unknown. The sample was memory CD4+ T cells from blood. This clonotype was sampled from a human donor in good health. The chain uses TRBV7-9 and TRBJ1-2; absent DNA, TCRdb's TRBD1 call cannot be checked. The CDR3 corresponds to CASSSFGQGANRLVGYTF. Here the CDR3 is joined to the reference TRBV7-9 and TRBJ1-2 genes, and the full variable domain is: DTGVSQNPRHKITKRGQNVTFRCDPISEHNRLYWYRQTLGQGPEFLTYFQNEAQLEKSRLLSDRFSAERPKGSFSTLEIQRTEQGDSAMYLCASSSFGQGANRLVGYTFGSGTRLTVV.